This note documents a single T cell receptor (beta chain) sequence. The sample is drawn from a study of blood T cell repertoires in COVID-19. Study information: The study drew acute and convalescent COVID-19 samples from the United States, Italy and Spain. The cDNA or gDNA used as material had been derived from T cells, B-cell-depleted T cells, or PBMCs.

The table came from immunoSEQ multiplex PCR; TCRdb's copy has only in-frame clones and leaves some out. The data contain roughly 300,000 clones, approximately 88% of them singletons. Germline lookup yields CDR1 LNHDA and CDR2 SQIVND (reference sequence). CDR3 size: 15 residues. J lost 2 bases, V lost 3 bases, and 7 bases had no gene match. This TCR was sampled from a man between 18 and 35 years old with active or convalescent COVID-19. The gene calls are TRBV19 and TRBJ2-7; 7 nucleotides agree with TRBD1. The sequenced material came from peripheral blood. The CDR3 reads CASSMYGQGAYEQYF. The CDR3 DNA follows: TGTGCCAGTAGTATGTACGGGCAGGGGGCCTACGAGCAGTACTTC.